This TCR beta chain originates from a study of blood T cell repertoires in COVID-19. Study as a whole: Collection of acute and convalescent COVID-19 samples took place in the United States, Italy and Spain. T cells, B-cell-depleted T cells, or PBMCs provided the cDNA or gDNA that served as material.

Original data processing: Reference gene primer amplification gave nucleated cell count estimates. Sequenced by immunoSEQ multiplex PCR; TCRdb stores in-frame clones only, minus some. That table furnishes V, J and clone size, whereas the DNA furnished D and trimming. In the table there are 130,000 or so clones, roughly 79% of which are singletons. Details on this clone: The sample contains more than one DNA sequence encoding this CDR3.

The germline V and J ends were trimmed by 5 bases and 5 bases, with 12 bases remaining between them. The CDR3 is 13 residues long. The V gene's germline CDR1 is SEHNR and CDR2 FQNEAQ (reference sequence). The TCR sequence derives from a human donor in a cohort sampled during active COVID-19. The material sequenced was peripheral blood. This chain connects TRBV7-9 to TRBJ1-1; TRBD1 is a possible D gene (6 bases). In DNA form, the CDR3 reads TGTGCCAGCAGCATACAGGGAAATACTGAAGCTTTCTTT. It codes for CASSIQGNTEAFF.